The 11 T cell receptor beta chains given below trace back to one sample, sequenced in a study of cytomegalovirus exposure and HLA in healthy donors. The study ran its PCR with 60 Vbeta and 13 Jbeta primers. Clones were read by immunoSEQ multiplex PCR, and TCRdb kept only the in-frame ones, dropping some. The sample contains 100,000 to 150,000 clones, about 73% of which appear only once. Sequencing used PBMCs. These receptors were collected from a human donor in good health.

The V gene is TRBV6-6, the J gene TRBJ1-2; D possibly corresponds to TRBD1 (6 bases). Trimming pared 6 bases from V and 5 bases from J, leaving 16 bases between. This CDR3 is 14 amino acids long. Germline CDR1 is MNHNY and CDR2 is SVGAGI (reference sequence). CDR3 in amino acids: CASSRIDRSYGYTF. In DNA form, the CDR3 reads TGTGCCAGCAGCCGAATTGACAGGTCTTATGGCTACACCTTC.

DNA for the CDR3: TGCGCCAGCAGCTTGGGCGAGGGGGCCAACGTCCTGACTTTC. Residues: CASSLGEGANVLTF. This sequence joins TRBV5-1 and TRBJ2-6; D uncertain. Germline CDR1 and CDR2: SGHRS and YFSETQ. The CDR3 length is 14 residues. The V end was cut by 0 bases, the J end by 4 bases, with 5 bases between.

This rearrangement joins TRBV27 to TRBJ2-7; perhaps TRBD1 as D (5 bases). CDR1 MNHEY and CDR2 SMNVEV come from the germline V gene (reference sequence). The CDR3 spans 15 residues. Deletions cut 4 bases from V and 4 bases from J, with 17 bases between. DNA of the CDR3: TGTGCCAGCAGTTCCCCCCTTAACCGGACATACGAGCAGTACTTC. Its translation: CASSSPLNRTYEQYF.

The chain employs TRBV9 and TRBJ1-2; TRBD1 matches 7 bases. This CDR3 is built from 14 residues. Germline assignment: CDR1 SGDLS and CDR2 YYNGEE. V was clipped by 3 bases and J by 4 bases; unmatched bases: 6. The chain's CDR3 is CASSEGTGAYGYTF. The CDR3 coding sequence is TGTGCCAGCAGCGAGGGAACAGGGGCCTATGGCTACACCTTC.

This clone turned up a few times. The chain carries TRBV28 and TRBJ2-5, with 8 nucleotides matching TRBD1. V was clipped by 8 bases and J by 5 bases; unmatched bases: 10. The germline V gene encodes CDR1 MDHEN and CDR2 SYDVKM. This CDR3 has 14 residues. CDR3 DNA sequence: TGTGCCAGCTCCTCGACAGGGGCATACGAGACCCAGTACTTC. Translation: CASSSTGAYETQYF.

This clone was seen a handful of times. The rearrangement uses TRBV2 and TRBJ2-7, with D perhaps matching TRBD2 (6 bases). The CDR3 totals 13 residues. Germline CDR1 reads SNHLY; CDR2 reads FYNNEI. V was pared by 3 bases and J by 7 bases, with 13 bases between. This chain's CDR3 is CASSDYAAGEQYF. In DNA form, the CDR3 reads TGTGCCAGCAGTGACTATGCCGCGGGGGAGCAGTACTTC.

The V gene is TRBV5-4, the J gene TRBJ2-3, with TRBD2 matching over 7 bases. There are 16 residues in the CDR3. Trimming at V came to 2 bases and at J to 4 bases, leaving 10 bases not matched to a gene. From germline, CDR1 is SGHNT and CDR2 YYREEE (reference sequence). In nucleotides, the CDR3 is TGTGCCAGCAGCTTCGATAGCGGGTTGCATGCAGATACGCAGTATTTT. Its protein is CASSFDSGLHADTQYF. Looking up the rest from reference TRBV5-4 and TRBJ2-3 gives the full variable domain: ETGVTQSPTHLIKTRGQQVTLRCSSQSGHNTVSWYQQALGQGPQFIFQYYREEENGRGNFPPRFSGLQFPNYSSELNVNALELDDSALYLCASSFDSGLHADTQYFGPGTRLTVL.

The CDR3 DNA is TGCGCCAGCAGCTTGGATTCTAGCGGGGGCCCCGGCGGGACCCAGTACTTC. Its translation is CASSLDSSGGPGGTQYF. The rearrangement uses TRBV5-1 and TRBJ2-5; 10 bases agree with TRBD2. CDR3 size: 17 residues. V was pared by 0 bases and J by 7 bases, with 12 bases of the junction left unmatched. Looked up from germline, CDR1 is SGHRS and CDR2 is YFSETQ. The whole variable domain, remainder taken from reference TRBV5-1 and TRBJ2-5, is KAGVTQTPRYLIKTRGQQVTLSCSPISGHRSVSWYQQTPGQGLQFLFEYFSETQRNKGNFPGRFSGRQFSNSRSEMNVSTLELGDSALYLCASSLDSSGGPGGTQYFGPGTRLLVL.

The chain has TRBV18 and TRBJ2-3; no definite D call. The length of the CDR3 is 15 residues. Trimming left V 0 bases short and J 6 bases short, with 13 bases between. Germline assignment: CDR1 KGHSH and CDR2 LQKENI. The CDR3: CASSPPSGKADTQYF. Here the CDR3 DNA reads TGTGCCAGCTCACCACCTAGTGGAAAAGCGGATACGCAGTATTTT.

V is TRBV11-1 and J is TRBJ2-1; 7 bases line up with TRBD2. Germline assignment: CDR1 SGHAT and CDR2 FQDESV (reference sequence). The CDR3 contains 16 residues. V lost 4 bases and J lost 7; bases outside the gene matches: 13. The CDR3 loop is CASSSSLGEGLNEQFF. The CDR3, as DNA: TGTGCCAGCAGCTCGTCTCTGGGGGAGGGATTGAATGAGCAGTTCTTC.

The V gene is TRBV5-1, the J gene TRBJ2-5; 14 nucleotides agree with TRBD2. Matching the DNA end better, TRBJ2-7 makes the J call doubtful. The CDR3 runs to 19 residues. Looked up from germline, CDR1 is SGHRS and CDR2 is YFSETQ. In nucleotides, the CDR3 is TGCGCCAGCAGCTTGGTCCCGGGACTAGCGGGAGCTAGGGCTGCCGAGCAGTACTTC. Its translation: CASSLVPGLAGARAAEQYF.